This record concerns one T cell receptor (beta chain) sequence. What it binds is unknown. Via MiXCR, TCRdb re-called the RACE reads, giving one row per CDR3 protein. The table has about 52,000 distinct CDR3 sequences, more than 9.5% seen once; the top ten hold under 2%. Time point specified: patch test 1, 2 weeks after DPC sensitization. Treatment described: therapeutic diphenylcyclopropenone sensitization with weekly scalp DPC. The starting material, unfractionated whole blood, was used for total RNA extraction. These data come from a study of human T cells and chemical hapten exposure. Study information: Epicutaneous patch tests delivered 0.01% DPC to the upper back, with evaluation at 6 days. General study points: TCRs whose frequency exceeded 1 in 1000 remained the same following DPC sensitization.

This CDR3 is 14 amino acids long. This chain links TRBV21-1 with TRBJ2-5; the table's D call, TRBD1, has no DNA check behind it. TRBV21-1 is tagged as a pseudogene. Sequenced here: whole blood, sampled in connection with sensitization to the hapten diphenylcyclopropenone (DPC). The clonotype was recovered from a woman between 40 and 50 years old with alopecia areata. Some clones in this sample may be carry-over from other donors' samples. The CDR3 DNA is TGTGCCAGCAGCAAAAAACGGGGGATAGAGACCCAGTACTTC. This encodes CASSKKRGIETQYF.